This is a list of T cell receptor beta chains from one sample in a study of OX40 agonist ivuxolimab in advanced cancers. The assay was immunoSEQ multiplex PCR, and TCRdb's table has in-frame clones only and misses some. The data contain tens of thousands of clones, over 75% of them singletons. This specimen consisted of CD4+ or CD8+ T cells sorted from blood, obtained in a trial of the OX40 agonist ivuxolimab. These receptors originate from an adult with an advanced solid tumor such as melanoma, head and neck, liver or kidney cancer. The CDR3 runs from the conserved cysteine through the conserved F or W. Fields, in order: CDR3 protein, J gene, V gene.

CASSQGQGFPEQFF | TRBJ2-1 | TRBV18
CASGFRQGVGETQYF | TRBJ2-5 | TRBV12-5
CASSQEQQSIGAFF | TRBJ1-1 | TRBV4-2
CATRRTSGTYEQYF | . | TRBV10-1
CASSLEGVRVETQYF | TRBJ2-5 | TRBV7-9
CASSLGWTLELKAFF | TRBJ1-1 | TRBV7-2
CASKVGPSTDTQYF | TRBJ2-3 | TRBV6-4
CASSSRMSQETQYF | TRBJ2-5 | TRBV7-9
CASSPGQGGNIQYF | TRBJ2-4 | TRBV7-2
CASSGTGGAVYGYTF | TRBJ1-2 | TRBV6-1
CATGDGTINTEAFF | TRBJ1-1 | TRBV10-3
CASSLGTGGLGSEKLFF | TRBJ1-4 | TRBV27
CASSLAQIKAAGGRSTGELFF | TRBJ2-2 | TRBV7-2
CASSLASGGKEQYF | TRBJ2-7 | TRBV7-8
CASSPQAANTEAFF | TRBJ1-1 | TRBV18
CASRPGVVSGNTIYF | TRBJ1-3 | TRBV5-5
CASSPTRQRELSEQYF | TRBJ2-7 | TRBV18
CASSLGGHPSTDTQYF | TRBJ2-3 | TRBV5-1
CASSPRQGVRTEAFF | TRBJ1-1 | TRBV27
CASSLGGGQETQYF | TRBJ2-5 | TRBV28
CASSPGQGFEQYF | TRBJ2-7 | TRBV6-5
CASSSVPGGAYNEQFF | TRBJ2-1 | TRBV5-4
CASSPTGDTEAFF | TRBJ1-1 | TRBV11-2
CAISEGAANTEAFF | TRBJ1-1 | TRBV10-3
CASSLEGGAYYGYTF | TRBJ1-2 | TRBV5-1
CASSFSGGTDTQYF | TRBJ2-3 | TRBV5-1
CASSRMDRGGRYQETQYF | TRBJ2-5 | TRBV18
CASSLGADSRETQYF | TRBJ2-5 | TRBV7-2
CSVQQGGPAEAFF | TRBJ1-1 | TRBV29-1
CASSLEPIQETQYF | TRBJ2-5 | TRBV11-2
CASSPQTGVGYTF | TRBJ1-2 | TRBV27
CSVPKDRVGGYTF | TRBJ1-2 | TRBV29-1
CASSSYSYSGELFF | TRBJ2-2 | TRBV18
CASSQGALGEKLFF | TRBJ1-4 | TRBV6-5
CASSLAILYEQYF | TRBJ2-7 | TRBV5-1